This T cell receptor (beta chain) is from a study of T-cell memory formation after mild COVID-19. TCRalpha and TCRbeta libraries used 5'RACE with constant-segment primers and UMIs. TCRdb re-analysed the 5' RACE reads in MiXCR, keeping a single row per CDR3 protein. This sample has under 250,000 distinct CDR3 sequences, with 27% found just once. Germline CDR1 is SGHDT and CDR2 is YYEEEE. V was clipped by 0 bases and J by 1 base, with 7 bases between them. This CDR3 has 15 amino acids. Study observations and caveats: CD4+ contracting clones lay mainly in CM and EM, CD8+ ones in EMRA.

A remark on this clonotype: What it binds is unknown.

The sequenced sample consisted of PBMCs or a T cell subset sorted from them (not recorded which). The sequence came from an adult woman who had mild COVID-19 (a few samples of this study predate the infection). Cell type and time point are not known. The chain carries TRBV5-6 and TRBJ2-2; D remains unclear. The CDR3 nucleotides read TGTGCCAGCAGCTTGGCTCACCAGAACACCGGGGAGCTGTTTTTT. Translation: CASSLAHQNTGELFF.